Below are 21 T cell receptor beta chains sequenced from a single sample in a study of cytomegalovirus exposure and HLA in healthy donors. 13 Jbeta primers and 60 Vbeta primers were used for the PCR. The protocol was immunoSEQ multiplex PCR, while the TCRdb copy is restricted to in-frame clones and leaves out a portion. The table lists fewer than 100,000 clones, 70% to 80% of them singletons. The sequenced material came from PBMCs. The origin of the receptors is a man aged 35 to 55 in good health and CMV-seronegative.

The rearrangement links TRBV27 to TRBJ2-7; 9 bases are a match to TRBD1. Germline V CDR1 and CDR2: MNHEY, SMNVEV (reference sequence). This CDR3 contains 15 residues. The ends lost 2 bases at V and 6 bases at J; junction bases unmatched: 8. Here the CDR3 DNA reads TGTGCCAGCAGTTTACCCGGGACAGGGTCTCGCGAGCAGTACTTC. This encodes CASSLPGTGSREQYF.

The rearrangement links TRBV25-1 to TRBJ2-3; D perhaps matches TRBD1 (6 bases). Germline V lookup: CDR1 MGHDK, CDR2 SYGVNS. Trimming pared 4 bases from V and 3 bases from J, leaving 20 bases between. The length of the CDR3 is 17 residues. Here the CDR3 reads CASSVDPGHGKTDTQYF. The CDR3 nucleotides read TGTGCCAGCAGTGTCGACCCGGGACATGGCAAAACAGATACGCAGTATTTT.

This clone was seen a single time. CDR3 amino acids: CASSLGPADTYEQYF. CDR3 in DNA: TGTGCCAGCAGCTTGGGACCCGCCGACACCTACGAGCAGTACTTC. The J gene is TRBJ2-5, the V gene TRBV5-4; the D is unclear. The J call is uncertain, as TRBJ2-7 better fits the DNA end. This CDR3 spans 15 amino acids. CDR1 is SGHNT and CDR2 is YYREEE in the germline V gene (reference sequence).

The chain joins TRBV5-1 to TRBJ2-5; 8 nucleotides align to TRBD2. Trimming took 9 bases from V and 4 from J; bases not matched to a gene: 11. The CDR3 sequence is 14 residues long. Germline lookup yields CDR1 SGHRS and CDR2 YFSETQ. The CDR3 loop reads CATSPSGGRETQYF. The CDR3, as DNA: TGCGCCACCTCGCCCAGCGGGGGTCGAGAGACCCAGTACTTC.

The chain uses TRBV27 and TRBJ2-5; TRBD2 might be the D (5 bases). The CDR3 runs to 13 residues. Trimming pared 3 bases from V and 3 bases from J, leaving 8 bases between. Per the germline V gene, CDR1 is MNHEY and CDR2 is SMNVEV (reference sequence). CDR3 sequence reads: CASSFLGEETQYF. For the CDR3, the DNA is TGTGCCAGCAGTTTTCTCGGGGAAGAGACCCAGTACTTC.

The gene calls are TRBV28 and TRBJ2-4; D is unresolved. The CDR3 runs 13 residues. Trimming pared 5 bases from V and 0 bases from J, leaving 5 bases between. The germline CDR1 and CDR2 sequences are MDHEN and SYDVKM. The CDR3, as DNA: TGTGCCAGCAGTCTAGTAGCCAAAAACATTCAGTACTTC. Translation gives CASSLVAKNIQYF.

V gene TRBV2 combines with J gene TRBJ1-5, with TRBD1 matching 7 bases. There are 13 residues in the CDR3. V was clipped by 9 bases and J by 4 bases; unmatched bases: 6. Germline V CDR1 and CDR2: SNHLY, FYNNEI. CDR3 nucleotides: TGTGCCAGTCACCGGGACAGAAATCAGCCCCAGCATTTT. Translation gives CASHRDRNQPQHF.

A few counts support this clone. The chain has TRBV28 and TRBJ2-3, with TRBD2 matching 13 bases. The CDR3 is made up of 15 amino acids. J gave up 4 bases and V 5 bases, and 3 bases lay outside the gene matches. CDR1 and CDR2 (germline): MDHEN, SYDVKM. The CDR3 DNA reads TGTGCCAGCAGTAGGACTAGCGGGGGACCAGATACGCAGTATTTT. It translates to CASSRTSGGPDTQYF.

Of note for this clone: Other DNA sequences in this sample translate to the same CDR3. The chain joins TRBV7-9 to TRBJ1-1; unclear D gene. V gave up 4 bases and J gave up 0 bases, with 12 bases separating them. Per the germline V gene, CDR1 is SEHNR and CDR2 is FQNEAQ (reference sequence). This CDR3 has 15 amino acids. CDR3 sequence reads: CASSSSGGLNTEAFF. The CDR3 DNA reads TGTGCCAGCAGCTCGTCGGGAGGCCTGAACACTGAAGCTTTCTTT.

The chain joins TRBV9 to TRBJ2-2; 9 bases match TRBD1. The CDR3 has 17 residues. Germline V gene lookup returns CDR1 SGDLS and CDR2 YYNGEE. Trimming removed 4 bases from V and 6 bases from J; junction bases left unmatched: 13. The CDR3 spells CASSPIPGQGFSGELFF. CDR3 in DNA: TGTGCCAGCAGCCCAATTCCGGGACAGGGATTTTCCGGGGAGCTGTTTTTT.

The chain combines TRBV11-2 with TRBJ2-5, with 8 bases lining up with TRBD1. V lost 1 base to trimming and J lost 6 bases; unmatched junction nucleotides: 4. The CDR3 loop spans 14 amino acids. From germline, CDR1 is SGHAT and CDR2 FQNNGV. For the CDR3, the DNA is TGTGCCAGCAGCTTAGCGACAGGGGCCAAGACCCAGTACTTC. Encoded protein: CASSLATGAKTQYF.

The chain combines TRBV7-6 with TRBJ2-1; the D gene is possibly TRBD2 (5 bases). CDR1 and CDR2 (germline): SGHVS, FNYEAQ. V gave up 2 bases and J gave up 0 bases, with 14 bases separating them. The length of the CDR3 is 17 residues. The CDR3 coding sequence is TGTGCCAGCAGCTTATTCCCGGGGTCAAGCTCCTACAATGAGCAGTTCTTC. It yields the protein CASSLFPGSSSYNEQFF.

V and J are TRBV28 and TRBJ2-5; TRBD1 is a possible D gene (6 bases). Germline CDR1 is MDHEN and CDR2 is SYDVKM. V lost 6 bases to trimming and J lost 3 bases, with 14 bases between them. The CDR3 totals 14 residues. The CDR3 DNA sequence: TGTGCCAGCAGCAACTACAGGGTCGAAGAGACCCAGTACTTC. Its translation: CASSNYRVEETQYF.

V is TRBV9 and J is TRBJ1-1, with D tentatively TRBD1 (6 bases). Germline values: CDR1 SGDLS, CDR2 YYNGEE. Trimming removed 2 bases at V and 11 bases at J, with 13 bases between. CDR3 length equals 12 residues. In nucleotides, the CDR3 is TGTGCCAGCAGCGTCGGGGGGCAGGGCGCTTTCTTT. Its translation: CASSVGGQGAFF.

This clone was counted only a few times. The V call is TRBV27, the J call TRBJ2-7, with D uncertain. The CDR3 is 11 amino acids. V lost 4 bases and J lost 8, with 9 bases in between. From germline, CDR1 is MNHEY and CDR2 SMNVEV (reference sequence). Here the CDR3 DNA reads TGTGCCAGCAGTTCTAGTGTCCAGCAGTACTTC. Translating it yields CASSSSVQQYF.

This sequence joins TRBV15 and TRBJ2-5, with 7 bases identical to TRBD1. The CDR3 sequence is 15 residues long. The germline V gene has CDR1 LNHNV and CDR2 YYDKDF (reference sequence). Trimming at V came to 6 bases and at J to 1 base, leaving 8 bases not matched to a gene. The CDR3, as DNA: TGTGCCACCAGGAGGGGCAGGGGGATCCAAGAGACCCAGTACTTC. It is translated as CATRRGRGIQETQYF.

The CDR3 bases are TGTGCCAGCAGCTCTTCCGGGACTAGCGGGAGAGAGCAGTTCTTC. Protein sequence: CASSSSGTSGREQFF. The chain employs TRBV7-9 and TRBJ2-1, with TRBD2 identical over 14 bases. CDR1 SEHNR and CDR2 FQNEAQ come from the germline V gene (reference sequence). J lost 10 bases, V lost 4 bases, and 6 bases had no gene match. This CDR3 has 15 amino acids.

The genes are TRBV6-1 and TRBJ2-1; TRBD2 matches 7 bases. The CDR3 is 16 residues long. CDR1 is MNHNS, CDR2 SASEGT, per germline. Trimming removed 5 bases from V and 4 bases from J; junction bases left unmatched: 11. This chain's CDR3 is CASSQGTGLNYNEQFF. In DNA form, the CDR3 reads TGTGCCAGCAGTCAAGGAACGGGACTAAATTACAATGAGCAGTTCTTC.

The chain couples TRBV5-1 to TRBJ2-7; the match to TRBD1 covers 11 bases. J was trimmed by 9 bases and V by 4 bases; bases with no gene match: 9. Germline CDR1 reads SGHRS; CDR2 reads YFSETQ. The CDR3 is 14 amino acids. The CDR3 nucleotides read TGCGCCAGCAGCGTTGGACAGGGGGCTGCTGGGCAGTACTTC. It is translated as CASSVGQGAAGQYF.

The chain uses TRBV6-5 and TRBJ2-7; maybe TRBD1 (6 bases). The V gene's germline CDR1 is MNHEY and CDR2 SVGAGI. V was cut by 6 bases and J by 2 bases, with 14 bases left in between. This CDR3 is built from 14 residues. The CDR3 protein is CASRNTGRAYEQYF. In nucleotides, the CDR3 is TGTGCCAGCAGGAACACAGGGAGAGCCTACGAGCAGTACTTC.

The chain joins TRBV15 to TRBJ2-6; TRBD2 matches at 11 bases. Germline V gene sequence: CDR1 LNHNV, CDR2 YYDKDF (reference sequence). This CDR3 has 18 amino acids. The V and J ends lost 3 bases and 0 bases, in that order; junction bases with no gene match: 4. Written as DNA, the CDR3 is TGTGCCACCAGCAGCCTAGCGGGAGGACTCTCTGGGGCCAACGTCCTGACTTTC. Its translation is CATSSLAGGLSGANVLTF. Together with reference TRBV15 and TRBJ2-6, the CDR3 gives the full variable domain: DAMVIQNPRYQVTQFGKPVTLSCSQTLNHNVMYWYQQKSSQAPKLLFHYYDKDFNNEADTPDNFQSRRPNTSFCFLDIRSPGLGDTAMYLCATSSLAGGLSGANVLTFGAGSRLTVL.